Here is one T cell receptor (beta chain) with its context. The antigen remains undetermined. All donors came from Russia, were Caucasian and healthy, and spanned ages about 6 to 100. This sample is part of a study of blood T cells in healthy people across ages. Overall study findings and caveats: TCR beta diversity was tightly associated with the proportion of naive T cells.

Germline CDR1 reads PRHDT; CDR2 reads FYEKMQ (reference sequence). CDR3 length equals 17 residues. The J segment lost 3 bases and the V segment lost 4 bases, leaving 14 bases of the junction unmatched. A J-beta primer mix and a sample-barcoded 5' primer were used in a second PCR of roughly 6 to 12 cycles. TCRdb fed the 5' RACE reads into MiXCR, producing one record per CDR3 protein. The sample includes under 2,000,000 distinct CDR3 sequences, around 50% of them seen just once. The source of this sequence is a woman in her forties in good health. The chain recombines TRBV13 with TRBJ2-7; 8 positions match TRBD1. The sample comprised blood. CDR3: CASSSTFLDRANYEQYF. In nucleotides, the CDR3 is TGTGCCAGCAGCTCTACCTTTTTGGACAGGGCTAACTACGAGCAGTACTTC.